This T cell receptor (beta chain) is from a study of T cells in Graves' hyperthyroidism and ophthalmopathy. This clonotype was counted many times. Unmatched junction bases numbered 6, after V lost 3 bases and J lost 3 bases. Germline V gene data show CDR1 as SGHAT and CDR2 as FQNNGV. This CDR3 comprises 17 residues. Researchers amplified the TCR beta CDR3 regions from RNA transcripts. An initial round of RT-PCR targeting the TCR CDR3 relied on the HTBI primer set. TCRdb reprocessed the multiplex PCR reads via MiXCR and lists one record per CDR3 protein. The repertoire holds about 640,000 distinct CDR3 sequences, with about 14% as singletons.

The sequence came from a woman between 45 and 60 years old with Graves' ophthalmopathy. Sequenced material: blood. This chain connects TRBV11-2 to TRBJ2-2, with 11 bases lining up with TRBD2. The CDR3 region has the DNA TGTGCCAGCAGCTTCCTAGCGGGAGGAGCCTACACCGGGGAGCTGTTTTTT. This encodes CASSFLAGGAYTGELFF.